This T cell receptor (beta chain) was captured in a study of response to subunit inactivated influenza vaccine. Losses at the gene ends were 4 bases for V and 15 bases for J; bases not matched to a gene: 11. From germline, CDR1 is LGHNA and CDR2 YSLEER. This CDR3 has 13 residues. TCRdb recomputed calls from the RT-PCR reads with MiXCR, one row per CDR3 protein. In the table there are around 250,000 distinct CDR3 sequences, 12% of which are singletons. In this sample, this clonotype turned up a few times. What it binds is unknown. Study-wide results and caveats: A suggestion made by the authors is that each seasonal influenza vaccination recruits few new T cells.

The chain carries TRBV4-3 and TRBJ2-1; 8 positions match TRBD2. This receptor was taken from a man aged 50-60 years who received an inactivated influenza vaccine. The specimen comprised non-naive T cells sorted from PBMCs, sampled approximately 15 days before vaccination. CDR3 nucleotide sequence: TGCGCCAGCAGCCCTTACGGACTAGCACGGCGGTTCTTC. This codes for CASSPYGLARRFF.